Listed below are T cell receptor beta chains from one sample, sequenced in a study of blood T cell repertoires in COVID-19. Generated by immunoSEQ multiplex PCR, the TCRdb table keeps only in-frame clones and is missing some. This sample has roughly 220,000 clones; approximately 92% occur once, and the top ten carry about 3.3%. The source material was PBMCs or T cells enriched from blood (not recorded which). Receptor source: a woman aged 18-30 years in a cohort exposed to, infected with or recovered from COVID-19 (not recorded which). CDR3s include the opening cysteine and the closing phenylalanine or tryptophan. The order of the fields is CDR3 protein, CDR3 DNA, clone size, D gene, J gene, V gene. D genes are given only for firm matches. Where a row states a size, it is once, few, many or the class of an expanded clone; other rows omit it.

CDR3: CASSPTGASQPQHF
DNA: TGTGCCAGCAGCCCTACAGGGGCTTCTCAGCCCCAGCATTTT
size: -
D: TRBD1
J: TRBJ1-5
V: TRBV7-9

CDR3: CATDRERTGTEAFF
DNA: TGTGCCACGGACAGGGAGAGAACAGGGACTGAAGCTTTCTTT
size: -
D: TRBD1
J: TRBJ1-1
V: TRBV24-1

CDR3: CASSFTRTPINQPQHF
DNA: TGTGCCAGCAGTTTTACAAGGACTCCTATTAATCAGCCCCAGCATTTT
size: -
D: -
J: TRBJ1-5
V: TRBV7-8

CDR3: CATSESGADPYEQYF
DNA: TGTGCCACCAGTGAATCTGGGGCGGACCCCTACGAGCAGTACTTC
size: -
D: -
J: TRBJ2-7
V: TRBV24-1

CDR3: CASSLGGLDTEAFF
DNA: TGTGCCAGCAGCCTAGGCGGGTTGGACACTGAAGCTTTCTTT
size: -
D: -
J: TRBJ1-1
V: TRBV3-1/TRBV3-2

CDR3: CASNTDSYEQYF
DNA: TGTGCCAGCAATACTGACAGCTACGAGCAGTACTTC
size: -
D: -
J: TRBJ2-7
V: TRBV2

CDR3: CASRRTSISNQPQHF
DNA: TGTGCCAGCAGGCGGACAAGTATTAGCAATCAGCCCCAGCATTTT
size: -
D: -
J: TRBJ1-5
V: TRBV19

CDR3: CASSHHSAGSGANVLTF
DNA: TGTGCCAGCAGTCACCATTCGGCAGGGTCTGGGGCCAACGTCCTGACTTTC
size: -
D: -
J: TRBJ2-6
V: TRBV6-6

CDR3: CASSIGTGGNEQFF
DNA: TGTGCCAGTAGTATTGGGACAGGAGGCAATGAGCAGTTCTTC
size: -
D: TRBD1
J: TRBJ2-1
V: TRBV19

CDR3: CASSPVQGLSYNEQFF
DNA: TGTGCCAGTAGTCCAGTACAGGGACTATCCTACAATGAGCAGTTCTTC
size: -
D: -
J: TRBJ2-1
V: TRBV19

CDR3: CASSTGQPLVNYGYTF
DNA: TGTGCCAGTAGTACGGGACAGCCCCTGGTTAACTATGGCTACACCTTC
size: -
D: TRBD1
J: TRBJ1-2
V: TRBV19

CDR3: CASSPQLGEGEQFF
DNA: TGTGCCAGCTCACCCCAGCTAGGGGAGGGTGAGCAGTTCTTC
size: -
D: TRBD2
J: TRBJ2-1
V: TRBV18

CDR3: CASSFPQGSESPLHF
DNA: TGTGCCAGCAGCTTCCCACAGGGAAGCGAATCACCCCTCCACTTT
size: -
D: -
J: TRBJ1-6
V: TRBV7-9

CDR3: CASSWEDPSYNEQFF
DNA: TGTGCCAGCAGCTGGGAGGATCCCTCCTACAATGAGCAGTTCTTC
size: once
D: -
J: TRBJ2-1
V: TRBV6-6

CDR3: CASNRGPTNTGELFF
DNA: TGTGCCAGCAACAGGGGTCCGACGAACACCGGGGAGCTGTTTTTT
size: -
D: TRBD1
J: TRBJ2-2
V: TRBV5-6

CDR3: CASSLDGGGDGYTF
DNA: TGCGCCAGCAGCCTCGACGGGGGGGGAGATGGCTACACCTTC
size: -
D: -
J: TRBJ1-2
V: TRBV4-1